This T cell receptor beta chain was observed in a study of shared clonotypes between healthy human individuals. Study background: CD4 naive and memory got three plates each, CD8 naive two, CD8 memory one.

The CDR3 consists of 16 residues. Germline lookup yields CDR1 SGHVS and CDR2 FQNEAQ. Trimming took 2 bases from V and 3 from J; bases not matched to a gene: 7. Sequencing used immunoSEQ multiplex PCR; TCRdb keeps in-frame clones, though not all of them. The sample contains around 330,000 clones, around two thirds of which appear only once. Naive CD4+ cells were CD45RA-selected; the remaining cells were memory. The origin of this receptor is a man aged 30 to 45 in good health. The sequencing input was memory CD4+ T cells sorted from blood. Subset: CD45RA-negative fraction. The chain combines TRBV7-8 with TRBJ2-1; 7 nucleotides align to TRBD2. Here the CDR3 reads CASSLMAGVFYNEQFF. The DNA of the CDR3 is TGTGCCAGCAGCTTAATGGCGGGAGTCTTCTACAATGAGCAGTTCTTC. Looking up the rest from reference TRBV7-8 and TRBJ2-1 gives the full variable domain: GAGVSQSPRYKVAKRGQDVALRCDPISGHVSLFWYQQALGQGPEFLTYFQNEAQLDKSGLPSDRFFAERPEGSVSTLKIQRTQQEDSAVYLCASSLMAGVFYNEQFFGPGTRLTVL.